The following is a T cell receptor (beta chain) sequence with its context. Its antigen is currently unknown. The sample comes from a study of regulatory T cells in long-lasting Graves disease. Findings of the study overall: Persistent Graves' patients showed a TCR diversity that was lower than that of newly diagnosed ones.

Building the TCR beta libraries relied on iRepertoire HTBI primers, and CDR3 regions underwent Arm-PCR. From the multiplex PCR reads, TCRdb called clonotypes with MiXCR, one entry per CDR3 protein. The sample contains roughly 500,000 distinct CDR3 sequences, less than 15% of which appear only once. Time point meaning: newly diagnosed GD, antithyroid drugs for less than 3 months. TCR sequences were obtained from RNA taken from PBMCs. A further study also used this sample, focusing on T cells in Graves' hyperthyroidism and ophthalmopathy. From that second work: Thyroid ultrasound and orbital computed tomography, with clinical symptoms and serum thyroxine and TRAb, informed diagnoses.

The TCR originated in a woman in her forties or fifties with Graves disease. The specimen was peripheral blood mononuclear cells (PBMCs), collected at new diagnosis, from a patient treated with antithyroid drugs.

The chain's CDR3 is CASSPRKASGSSYEQYF. As DNA, the CDR3 is TGTGCCAGCAGCCCCCGGAAGGCTAGCGGGAGCTCCTACGAGCAGTACTTC. The chain carries TRBV5-8 and TRBJ2-7; 10 nucleotides line up with TRBD2. The CDR3 loop spans 17 amino acids. After removal of 4 bases from V and 0 bases from J, the junction contained 10 bases not matched to a gene. Germline V CDR1 and CDR2: SGHTS, YDEGEE.